This entry lists 23 T cell receptor beta chains sequenced from one sample in a study of STAT5B mutations in CD4+ large granular lymphocyte leukemia. Libraries were prepared by immunoSEQ multiplex PCR; TCRdb keeps only in-frame clonotypes and omits some of them. The sample lists around 30,000 clones, under 80% occurring once. The material sequenced was CD4+ T cells from blood buffy coats. The source of these receptors is a human donor in good health.

The chain joins TRBV7-8 to TRBJ2-5; a weak D match, TRBD2 (6 bases). TRBJ2-7 explains the end of the DNA better; the J call may be wrong. The CDR3 loop spans 13 amino acids. The germline CDR1 and CDR2 sequences are SGHVS and FQNEAQ. In nucleotides, the CDR3 is TGTGCCAGCAGCCTGGGCGGGGACTACGAGCAGTACTTC. Its translation is CASSLGGDYEQYF.

This chain joins TRBV7-9 and TRBJ2-2; 8 nucleotides line up with TRBD2. The CDR3 extends over 17 amino acids. Germline V lookup: CDR1 SEHNR, CDR2 FQNEAQ (reference sequence). With V trimmed by 5 bases and J by 1 base, 9 bases remained unmatched. The CDR3 is CASSTLAGGENTGELFF. CDR3 in DNA: TGTGCCAGCAGCACCCTAGCGGGCGGAGAGAACACCGGGGAGCTGTTTTTT.

This chain links TRBV2 with TRBJ2-2, with a possible D match to TRBD2 (7 bases). V lost 4 bases, J lost 4 bases, and 10 bases lay in between. The CDR3 has 14 amino acids. Germline CDR1 reads SNHLY; CDR2 reads FYNNEI. In DNA, the CDR3 is TGTGCCAGCAGTGGGGGGGGGCCCACCGGGGAGCTGTTTTTT. Protein: CASSGGGPTGELFF.

V is TRBV7-6 and J is TRBJ2-3; TRBD1 is a possible D gene (6 bases). The CDR3 length is 13 residues. CDR1 and CDR2 (germline): SGHVS, FNYEAQ. Trimming removed 1 base at V and 7 bases at J, with 9 bases between. CDR3 nucleotide sequence: TGTGCCAGCAGCTTAGGGGGGCTGAATACGCAGTATTTT. Translation gives CASSLGGLNTQYF.

This chain uses TRBV29-1 with TRBJ1-4; D may be TRBD1 (5 bases). CDR3 length equals 16 residues. In germline, CDR1 is SQVTM, CDR2 ANQGSEA. V dropped 4 bases and J dropped 0 bases, with 15 bases sitting between them. The CDR3 here is CSVGQGTHSTNEKLFF. In nucleotides, the CDR3 is TGCAGCGTTGGGCAGGGAACCCACTCAACTAATGAAAAACTGTTTTTT.

The gene calls are TRBV5-1 and TRBJ2-3, with TRBD2 identical over 11 bases. Germline-derived CDR1 and CDR2 are SGHRS and YFSETQ. The V and J ends lost 4 bases and 2 bases, in that order; junction bases with no gene match: 9. This CDR3 is built from 17 residues. The CDR3, as DNA: TGCGCCAGCAGCCCCTCCCTGACTAGCGGGAACACAGATACGCAGTATTTT. Its protein product is CASSPSLTSGNTDTQYF.

The chain has TRBV2 and TRBJ2-3; 12 bases align to TRBD2. The CDR3 has 17 amino acids. Germline lookup yields CDR1 SNHLY and CDR2 FYNNEI. Trimming removed 5 bases from V and 5 bases from J; junction bases left unmatched: 11. The CDR3 nucleotides are TGTGCCAGCAGTTTTACGACTAGCGGGAGTAGTGGAGATACGCAGTATTTT. Protein: CASSFTTSGSSGDTQYF.

The rearrangement uses TRBV14 and TRBJ2-7; D gene uncertain. The germline V gene encodes CDR1 SGHDN and CDR2 FVKESK. Trimming removed 4 bases from V and 6 bases from J, with 13 bases in between. The CDR3 extends over 13 amino acids. The CDR3 bases are TGTGCCAGCAGCCCCGACCCCTGGGTCGAGCAGTACTTC. Its protein is CASSPDPWVEQYF. Variable domain in full (rest from reference TRBV14 and TRBJ2-7): EAGVTQFPSHSVIEKGQTVTLRCDPISGHDNLYWYRRVMGKEIKFLLHFVKESKQDESGMPNNRFLAERTGGTYSTLKVQPAELEDSGVYFCASSPDPWVEQYFGPGTRLTVT.

This sequence joins TRBV27 and TRBJ1-1, with no clear D. The CDR3 has 14 amino acids. The V end was cut by 4 bases, the J end by 0 bases, with 9 bases between. Germline-derived CDR1 and CDR2 are MNHEY and SMNVEV (reference sequence). CDR3 sequence: CASSSEGMNTEAFF. The CDR3 DNA sequence: TGTGCCAGCAGTTCCGAGGGAATGAACACTGAAGCTTTCTTT.

This chain links TRBV10-1 with TRBJ2-6; TRBD1 might be the D (6 bases). Germline assignment: CDR1 WNHNN and CDR2 SYGVQD (reference sequence). CDR3 length: 16 amino acids. Trimming removed 10 bases at V and 2 bases at J, with 18 bases between. CDR3 sequence: CATPGQPPPGANVLTF. The CDR3 coding sequence is TGCGCCACCCCTGGACAGCCCCCGCCTGGGGCCAACGTCCTGACTTTC.

V usage is TRBV5-6 and J usage is TRBJ1-2; D remains ambiguous. This CDR3 has 14 amino acids. Germline CDR1 is SGHDT and CDR2 is YYEEEE. V was trimmed by 1 base and J by 4 bases, leaving 11 bases between them. CDR3 coding DNA: TGTGCCAGCAGCTTGTCTTGGGATAGCTATGGCTACACCTTC. Encoded protein: CASSLSWDSYGYTF.

The chain carries TRBV21-1 and TRBJ2-7; the DNA was not used to check the table's D call, TRBD2. TRBV21-1 constitutes a pseudogene. This CDR3 region has 14 residues. The CDR3 protein is CASSLVGGGYEQYF. The CDR3 nucleotides are TGTGCCAGCAGCCTTGTTGGGGGGGGGTACGAGCAGTACTTC.

V and J are TRBV19 and TRBJ2-7; possibly TRBD2 for D (5 bases). CDR3 length: 14 amino acids. CDR1 and CDR2 from the germline V gene are LNHDA and SQIVND (reference sequence). V was cut by 10 bases and J by 4 bases, with 20 bases left in between. This CDR3 is CATGVKGQVYEQYF. The DNA for the CDR3 is TGTGCCACCGGGGTCAAGGGTCAGGTGTACGAGCAGTACTTC. Supplemented by reference TRBV19 and TRBJ2-7, the full variable domain reads DGGITQSPKYLFRKEGQNVTLSCEQNLNHDAMYWYRQDPGQGLRLIYYSQIVNDFQKGDIAEGYSVSREKKESFPLTVTSAQKNPTAFYLCATGVKGQVYEQYFGPGTRLTVT.

This clone has more than one count but fewer than ten. The genes are TRBV19 and TRBJ1-1; D is unclear. Germline CDR1 LNHDA, CDR2 SQIVND (reference sequence). V lost 6 bases and J 5 bases, leaving 16 bases between the germline ends. The CDR3 contains 14 residues. The CDR3 loop is CASSPLGTGTEAFF. The CDR3 DNA reads as TGTGCCAGTAGCCCCTTGGGAACGGGGACTGAAGCTTTCTTT.

The CDR3 is CASSSGHRATNEKLFF. The CDR3 coding sequence is TGTGCCAGCAGCTCGGGACACCGTGCAACTAATGAAAAACTGTTTTTT. The chain uses TRBV5-4 and TRBJ1-4, with D tentatively TRBD1 (6 bases). Looked up from germline, CDR1 is SGHNT and CDR2 is YYREEE (reference sequence). Between the trimmed V and J ends, which lost 3 bases and 0 bases, there was a span of 12 bases. CDR3 length: 16 amino acids.

The chain uses TRBV5-1 and TRBJ2-3, with TRBD2 identical over 14 bases. Losses at the gene ends were 0 bases for V and 0 bases for J; bases not matched to a gene: 3. This CDR3 region has 18 residues. Germline CDR1 and CDR2: SGHRS and YFSETQ. The CDR3 region is CASSLEGTSGGSTDTQYF. Here the CDR3 DNA reads TGCGCCAGCAGCTTGGAGGGGACTAGCGGGGGAAGCACAGATACGCAGTATTTT. The variable domain in full, completed from reference TRBV5-1 and TRBJ2-3, reads KAGVTQTPRYLIKTRGQQVTLSCSPISGHRSVSWYQQTPGQGLQFLFEYFSETQRNKGNFPGRFSGRQFSNSRSEMNVSTLELGDSALYLCASSLEGTSGGSTDTQYFGPGTRLTVL.

This clone was seen a single time. This chain joins TRBV21-1 and TRBJ2-1; the D segment call TRBD1 is taken from the table without a DNA check. TRBV21-1 is annotated as a pseudogene. The CDR3 spans 18 residues. In DNA, the CDR3 is TGTGCCAGCAGCAAAGCAGGTTCAGGGGGGAGCTCCTACAATGAGCAGTTCTTC. Amino acid sequence: CASSKAGSGGSSYNEQFF.

DNA for the CDR3: TGTGCCAGCACCCTGGGGGACGGGCCCTACGAGCAGTACTTC. This gives the protein CASTLGDGPYEQYF. The rearrangement uses TRBV5-4 and TRBJ2-7; the D call may be TRBD1 or TRBD2 (5 bases each). The CDR3 length is 14 residues. The ends were cut back, 6 bases at V and 2 bases at J, with 15 bases in the middle. The germline gives CDR1 SGHNT, CDR2 YYREEE (reference sequence).

This chain connects TRBV6-1 to TRBJ1-2, with TRBD1 matching 12 bases. V was clipped by 6 bases and J by 3 bases; unmatched bases: 5. Germline CDR1 reads MNHNS; CDR2 reads SASEGT. The CDR3 consists of 15 residues. The CDR3 nucleotides read TGTGCCAGCAGACCCGGGACAGGGGGCCACTATGGCTACACCTTC. Translation gives CASRPGTGGHYGYTF.

J is TRBJ2-1 and V is TRBV19; 9 bases fit TRBD2. This CDR3 comprises 14 residues. J lost 7 bases, V lost 4 bases, and 5 bases had no gene match. The V gene's germline CDR1 is LNHDA and CDR2 SQIVND (reference sequence). CDR3 sequence reads: CASSTPGLANEQFF. The DNA of the CDR3 is TGTGCCAGTAGTACCCCGGGACTAGCAAATGAGCAGTTCTTC.

The chain employs TRBV28 and TRBJ2-7; 7 nucleotides match TRBD1. Losses at the gene ends were 5 bases for V and 2 bases for J; bases not matched to a gene: 9. The CDR3 contains 15 residues. Germline V gene data show CDR1 as MDHEN and CDR2 as SYDVKM. CDR3 region: CASSTPGTATYEQYF. The CDR3 coding sequence is TGTGCCAGCAGTACCCCCGGGACAGCGACCTACGAGCAGTACTTC.

The chain recombines TRBV6-5 with TRBJ2-5; perhaps D is TRBD1 or TRBD2 (5 bases each). The assigned J gene may be wrong: the sequence end matches TRBJ2-7 better. The germline gives CDR1 MNHEY, CDR2 SVGAGI. CDR3 length: 13 amino acids. CDR3: CASSYSRDHEQYF. In nucleotides, the CDR3 is TGTGCCAGCAGTTACTCGAGGGACCACGAGCAGTACTTC.

The chain has TRBV11-2 and TRBJ2-4; D is perhaps TRBD2 (5 bases). Germline CDR1 and CDR2: SGHAT and FQNNGV. The CDR3 sequence is 15 residues long. V was clipped by 1 base and J by 3 bases, with 10 bases between them. The CDR3 DNA sequence: TGTGCCAGCAGCTTAGGGCCTGGAGGCAAAAACATTCAGTACTTC. It codes for CASSLGPGGKNIQYF.